The 27 T cell receptor beta chains reported below all come from one sample, sequenced in a study of blood T cell repertoires in COVID-19. The repertoire was sequenced with immunoSEQ multiplex PCR; TCRdb's copy has only in-frame clones and lacks some. There are 450,000 to 500,000 clones in the sample; about nine tenths occur only once, and more than 7.5% lies in the top ten. The sequenced sample was PBMCs or T cells enriched from blood (not recorded which). These receptors came from a woman aged 55 to 70 who had recovered from COVID-19.

The gene calls are TRBV27 and TRBJ1-5; D may be TRBD1 (5 bases). Germline loops: CDR1 MNHEY, CDR2 SMNVEV (reference sequence). V dropped 3 bases and J dropped 6 bases, with 12 bases sitting between them. The length of the CDR3 is 14 residues. The CDR3 nucleotides read TGTGCCAGCAGTTTCGGGACCGGGGGTCAGCCCCAGCATTTT. This encodes CASSFGTGGQPQHF.

The genes are TRBV2 and TRBJ1-1; 11 nucleotides align to TRBD1. V was pared by 2 bases and J by 4 bases, with 9 bases of the junction left unmatched. Germline-derived CDR1 and CDR2 are SNHLY and FYNNEI. This CDR3 spans 17 amino acids. The CDR3: CASSERTGGGKSTEAFF. For the CDR3, the DNA is TGTGCCAGCAGTGAACGGACAGGGGGCGGGAAGAGCACTGAAGCTTTCTTT.

Of note for this clone: A junction end diverges from the germline sequence, so it may reflect a read error. This chain links TRBV7-2 with TRBJ1-4, with D maybe TRBD1 (5 bases). The germline V gene encodes CDR1 SGHTA and CDR2 FQGNSA. The CDR3 has 12 amino acids. CDR3 loop: CASSWRGERLFF. Written as DNA, the CDR3 is TGTGCCAGCAGCTGGAGGGGAGAAAGACTGTTTTTT.

The V and J genes are TRBV5-1 and TRBJ1-2; D uncertain. CDR1 and CDR2 (germline): SGHRS, YFSETQ. Trimming cost V 0 bases and J 3 bases, with 9 bases left between them. This CDR3 is 14 amino acids long. CDR3 sequence: CASSLVGSDYGYTF. CDR3 bases: TGCGCCAGCAGCTTGGTTGGCAGCGACTATGGCTACACCTTC.

The rearrangement uses TRBV5-1 and TRBJ1-2, with TRBD1 matching over 7 bases. This CDR3 has 13 residues. The V and J ends lost 3 bases and 5 bases, in that order; junction bases with no gene match: 4. Germline CDR1 reads SGHRS; CDR2 reads YFSETQ. CDR3 coding DNA: TGCGCCAGCAGCTCCGGGACAGAATATGGCTACACCTTC. The encoded protein is CASSSGTEYGYTF.

The chain employs TRBV2 and TRBJ2-1; TRBD2 might be the D (5 bases). The V gene lost 7 bases and the J gene lost 2 bases, with 12 bases spanning the gap. Germline CDR1 and CDR2: SNHLY and FYNNEI. The CDR3 length is 14 residues. The CDR3 bases are TGTGCCAGCAAGGAGGTTAGCGCCTACAATGAGCAGTTCTTC. This translates into CASKEVSAYNEQFF.

The chain uses TRBV24-1 and TRBJ1-5; no definite D call. The V gene's germline CDR1 is KGHDR and CDR2 SFDVKD. The CDR3 length is 14 residues. V lost 3 bases and J 2 bases, leaving 7 bases between the germline ends. Here the CDR3 reads CATSDPRGNQPQHF. Written as DNA, the CDR3 is TGTGCCACCAGTGATCCCCGGGGCAATCAGCCCCAGCATTTT.

The chain has TRBV11-2 and TRBJ2-7; TRBD1 agrees at 7 bases. Germline V gives CDR1 SGHAT, CDR2 FQNNGV. V lost 2 bases to trimming and J lost 5 bases; unmatched junction nucleotides: 9. The CDR3 extends over 15 amino acids. The CDR3 DNA reads as TGTGCCAGCAGCTTACCGCTCCGACAGGGTGACGAGCAGTACGTC. The encoded protein is CASSLPLRQGDEQYV.

The chain has TRBV3-1 (or the pseudogene TRBV3-2) and TRBJ2-5; TRBD2 aligns across 9 bases. With V trimmed by 4 bases and J by 1 base, 10 bases remained unmatched. Looked up from germline, CDR1 is LGHDT and CDR2 is YNNKEL (reference sequence). The CDR3 sequence is 17 residues long. The DNA for the CDR3 is TGTGCCAGCAGCCTCCAAGGGGCTAGCGGGGTCCAAGAGACCCAGTACTTC. Amino acids: CASSLQGASGVQETQYF.

This rearrangement joins TRBV6-5 to TRBJ1-1; unclear D gene. V shed 7 bases and J shed 4 bases, with 19 bases lying between them. In germline, CDR1 is MNHEY, CDR2 SVGAGI. The CDR3 length is 15 residues. The CDR3 sequence: CASTLTGSSSTEAFF. For the CDR3, the DNA is TGTGCCAGCACCTTAACCGGGAGTTCGAGCACTGAAGCTTTCTTT.

The chain recombines TRBV7-6 with TRBJ1-1; no definite D call. The CDR3 has 13 amino acids. Germline CDR1 reads SGHVS; CDR2 reads FNYEAQ. Between the trimmed V and J ends, which lost 6 bases and 0 bases, there was a span of 8 bases. The CDR3 protein is CASSSTVNTEAFF. In DNA, the CDR3 is TGTGCCAGCAGTTCCACAGTGAACACTGAAGCTTTCTTT.

Notes on this clone: At one boundary the junction diverges from the germline segment, which might be a read error. The chain couples TRBV7-7 to TRBJ2-1, with 7 nucleotides matching TRBD2. This CDR3 spans 16 amino acids. The germline V gene has CDR1 SSHAT and CDR2 FNYEAQ (reference sequence). The DNA of the CDR3 is TGTGCTAGCAGCTTAGGGAGCGGGGACCCCTACAATGAGCAGTTCTTC. Residues: CASSLGSGDPYNEQFF. Full variable domain (remainder filled in from reference TRBV7-7 and TRBJ2-1): GAGVSQSPRYKVTKRGQDVTLRCDPISSHATLYWYQQALGQGPEFLTYFNYEAQPDKSGLPSDRFSAERPEGSISTLTIQRTEQRDSAMYRCASSLGSGDPYNEQFFGPGTRLTVL.

The gene calls are TRBV2 and TRBJ2-3; TRBD2 matches 11 bases. CDR1 and CDR2 from the germline V gene are SNHLY and FYNNEI. CDR3 length: 14 residues. Germline trimming cut 7 bases from V and 5 bases from J; bases unmatched to any gene: 5. CDR3 nucleotides: TGTGCCAGCATACTAGCGGGGGAGGGAGATACGCAGTATTTT. This encodes CASILAGEGDTQYF.

In DNA, the CDR3 is TGTGCCACCAGGACAGAGTGGGCAGACCTGAACACTGAAGCTTTCTTT. The encoded protein is CATRTEWADLNTEAFF. V and J are TRBV15 and TRBJ1-1; perhaps TRBD1 as D (5 bases). The CDR3 extends over 16 amino acids. Trimming removed 6 bases at V and 0 bases at J, with 17 bases between. Germline V gene sequence: CDR1 LNHNV, CDR2 YYDKDF (reference sequence).

Worth noting for this clone: A junction boundary mismatches the germline segment, possibly from a read error. The chain joins TRBV19 to TRBJ1-6, with 9 bases identical to TRBD1. Germline V lookup: CDR1 LNHDA, CDR2 SQIVND (reference sequence). The CDR3 sequence is 16 residues long. CDR3 DNA: TGTGCCGGGGGACAGGGACCTTTATCCTCTAATTCACCCCTCCACTTT. It translates to CAGGQGPLSSNSPLHF.

The chain employs TRBV2 and TRBJ1-2; possible D gene TRBD1, 5 bases. V lost 6 bases to trimming and J lost 1 base, with 9 bases between them. This CDR3 is 13 amino acids long. Looked up from germline, CDR1 is SNHLY and CDR2 is FYNNEI. The CDR3 DNA reads as TGTGCCAGCAGGAGGGGACTTAACTATGGCTACACCTTC. This translates into CASRRGLNYGYTF.

The rearrangement uses TRBV5-8 and TRBJ2-7; D might be TRBD1 (6 bases). Trimming took off 2 bases at V and 4 bases at J, with 10 bases between the two ends. Germline V CDR1 and CDR2: SGHTS, YDEGEE. The CDR3 loop spans 13 amino acids. DNA for the CDR3: TGTGCCAGCAGCTTTCCGCAGGGGTACGAGCAGTACTTC. Amino acids: CASSFPQGYEQYF.

The V gene is TRBV11-3, the J gene TRBJ2-7; 11 positions agree with TRBD2. Looked up from germline, CDR1 is SGHNT and CDR2 is YENEEA. The CDR3 contains 16 residues. V was pared by 3 bases and J by 4 bases, with 8 bases of the junction left unmatched. CDR3 protein: CASSFRLAGLPYEQYF. CDR3 bases: TGTGCCAGCAGCTTTCGACTAGCGGGGCTGCCATACGAGCAGTACTTC. The full variable domain, its missing parts supplied by reference TRBV11-3 and TRBJ2-7, is EAGVVQSPRYKIIEKKQPVAFWCNPISGHNTLYWYLQNLGQGPELLIRYENEEAVDDSQLPKDRFSAERLKGVDSTLKIQPAELGDSAVYLCASSFRLAGLPYEQYFGPGTRLTVT.

This chain links TRBV30 with TRBJ2-7; a possible D gene is TRBD2 (5 bases). The CDR3 sequence is 12 residues long. Looked up from germline, CDR1 is GTSNPN and CDR2 is SVGIG (reference sequence). The V end lost 3 bases, the J end lost 5 bases, and 11 bases lay between the germline ends. The CDR3 spells CAWRGPGNEQYV. DNA for the CDR3: TGTGCCTGGAGAGGGCCCGGGAACGAGCAGTACGTC.

This clone was counted a single time. This chain uses TRBV12-3 or TRBV12-4 with TRBJ2-7; 7 bases fit TRBD1. The CDR3 is 13 residues long. The trim removed 5 bases at V and 5 bases at J, leaving 6 bases unmatched. The CDR3 sequence is CASSPRQGHEQYF. The CDR3 bases are TGTGCCAGCAGTCCCAGACAGGGCCACGAGCAGTACTTC.

The chain is built from TRBV3-1 (or the pseudogene TRBV3-2) and TRBJ2-5, with 7 bases matching TRBD2. After removal of 0 bases from V and 2 bases from J, the junction contained 9 bases not matched to a gene. The CDR3 spans 17 residues. Germline CDR1 and CDR2: LGHDT and YNNKEL (reference sequence). The CDR3 sequence: CASSQDRGVRGQETQYF. CDR3 DNA: TGTGCCAGCAGCCAAGATCGGGGGGTCCGGGGGCAAGAGACCCAGTACTTC.

CDR3 DNA sequence: TGTGCCAGCAGTGAATTGGGGCGCTTTAACTATGGCTACACCTTC. Translating gives CASSELGRFNYGYTF. The rearrangement links TRBV2 to TRBJ1-2, with D tentatively TRBD1 (5 bases). V lost 2 bases and J lost 1, with 11 bases in between. The CDR3 sequence is 15 residues long. Germline V gene data show CDR1 as SNHLY and CDR2 as FYNNEI.

This rearrangement joins TRBV19 to TRBJ1-5; no reliable D call. V gave up 3 bases and J gave up 4 bases, with 10 bases separating them. CDR1 and CDR2 from the germline V gene are LNHDA and SQIVND (reference sequence). There are 14 residues in the CDR3. CDR3 region: CASSMERNNQPQHF. The CDR3 nucleotides are TGTGCCAGTAGTATGGAGCGGAATAATCAGCCCCAGCATTTT. The variable domain in full, completed from reference TRBV19 and TRBJ1-5, reads DGGITQSPKYLFRKEGQNVTLSCEQNLNHDAMYWYRQDPGQGLRLIYYSQIVNDFQKGDIAEGYSVSREKKESFPLTVTSAQKNPTAFYLCASSMERNNQPQHFGDGTRLSIL.

This chain uses TRBV18 with TRBJ2-3; 7 bases fit TRBD2. Germline CDR1 KGHSH, CDR2 LQKENI. CDR3 size: 14 residues. After removal of 3 bases from V and 5 bases from J, the junction contained 5 bases not matched to a gene. CDR3 DNA: TGTGCCAGCTCACCCTTAGCGGGTGGAGATACGCAGTATTTT. As protein: CASSPLAGGDTQYF. Together with reference TRBV18 and TRBJ2-3, the CDR3 gives the full variable domain: NAGVMQNPRHLVRRRGQEARLRCSPMKGHSHVYWYRQLPEEGLKFMVYLQKENIIDESGMPKERFSAEFPKEGPSILRIQQVVRGDSAAYFCASSPLAGGDTQYFGPGTRLTVL.

The chain has TRBV5-1 and TRBJ2-2, with D possibly matching TRBD1 (6 bases). Germline V gene sequence: CDR1 SGHRS, CDR2 YFSETQ. V dropped 1 base and J dropped 5 bases, with 18 bases sitting between them. The CDR3 runs 17 residues. The CDR3 loop is CASSLPRGPNHTGELFF. CDR3 DNA: TGCGCCAGCAGCTTGCCCAGGGGTCCCAACCATACCGGGGAGCTGTTTTTT.

The CDR3 DNA is TGTGCCAGCAGCGCCCAGGGACTAGGGGATGATACGCAGTATTTT. This codes for CASSAQGLGDDTQYF. This chain joins TRBV11-3 and TRBJ2-3; 8 bases agree with TRBD2. Germline values: CDR1 SGHNT, CDR2 YENEEA. CDR3 length: 15 residues. V lost 5 bases to trimming and J lost 6 bases; unmatched junction nucleotides: 10. Complete variable domain (other parts from reference TRBV11-3 and TRBJ2-3): EAGVVQSPRYKIIEKKQPVAFWCNPISGHNTLYWYLQNLGQGPELLIRYENEEAVDDSQLPKDRFSAERLKGVDSTLKIQPAELGDSAVYLCASSAQGLGDDTQYFGPGTRLTVL.

This clone was recorded only once. The CDR3 DNA is TGTGCCAGCAGTTTATCCGCAGGCTACGAGCAGTACTTC. It specifies CASSLSAGYEQYF. This rearrangement joins TRBV27 to TRBJ2-7; D not resolved. CDR3 length: 13 amino acids. Between the trimmed V and J ends, which lost 0 bases and 3 bases, there was a span of 6 bases. The germline gives CDR1 MNHEY, CDR2 SMNVEV (reference sequence).